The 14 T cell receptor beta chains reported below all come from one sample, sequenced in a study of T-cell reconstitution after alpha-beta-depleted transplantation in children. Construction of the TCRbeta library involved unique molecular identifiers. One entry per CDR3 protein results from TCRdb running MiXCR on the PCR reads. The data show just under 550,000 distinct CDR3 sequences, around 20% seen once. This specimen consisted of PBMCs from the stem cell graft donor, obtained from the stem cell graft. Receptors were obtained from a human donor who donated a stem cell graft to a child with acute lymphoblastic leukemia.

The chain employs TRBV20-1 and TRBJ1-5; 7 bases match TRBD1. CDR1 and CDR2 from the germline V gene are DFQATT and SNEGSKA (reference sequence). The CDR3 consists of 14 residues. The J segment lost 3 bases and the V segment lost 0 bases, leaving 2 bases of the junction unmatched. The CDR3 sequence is CSARDTGVNQPQHF. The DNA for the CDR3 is TGCAGTGCTAGAGATACAGGGGTCAATCAGCCCCAGCATTTT.

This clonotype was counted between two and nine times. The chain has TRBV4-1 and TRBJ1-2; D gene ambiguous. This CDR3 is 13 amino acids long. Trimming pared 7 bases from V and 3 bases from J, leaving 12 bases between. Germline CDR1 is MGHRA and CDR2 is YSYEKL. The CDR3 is CASNPTGDYGYTF. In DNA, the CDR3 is TGCGCCAGCAACCCCACGGGAGACTATGGCTACACCTTC.

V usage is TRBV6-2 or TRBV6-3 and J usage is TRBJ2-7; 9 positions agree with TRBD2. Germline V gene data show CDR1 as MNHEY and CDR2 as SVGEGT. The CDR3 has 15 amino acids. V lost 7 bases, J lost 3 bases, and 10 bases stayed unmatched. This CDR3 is CASTLGGTSRYEQYF. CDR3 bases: TGTGCCAGCACCCTGGGAGGGACTAGCCGCTACGAGCAGTACTTC.

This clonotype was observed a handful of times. The DNA for the CDR3 is TGCAGCGTTGAAGATCGGTCCGCAGGCTACGAGCAGTACTTC. Protein: CSVEDRSAGYEQYF. This chain uses TRBV29-1 with TRBJ2-7; D call uncertain. Deletions cut 0 bases from V and 3 bases from J, with 12 bases between. The CDR3 has 14 amino acids. CDR1 and CDR2 from the germline V gene are SQVTM and ANQGSEA.

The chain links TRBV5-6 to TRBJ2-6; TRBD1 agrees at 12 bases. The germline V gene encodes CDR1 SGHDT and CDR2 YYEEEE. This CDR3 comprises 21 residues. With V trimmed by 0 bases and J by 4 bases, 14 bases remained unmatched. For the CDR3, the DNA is TGTGCCAGCAGCTTGGGTTTCATGCGGGACAGGGGGCCCTGGGGGGCCAACGTCCTGACTTTC. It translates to CASSLGFMRDRGPWGANVLTF.

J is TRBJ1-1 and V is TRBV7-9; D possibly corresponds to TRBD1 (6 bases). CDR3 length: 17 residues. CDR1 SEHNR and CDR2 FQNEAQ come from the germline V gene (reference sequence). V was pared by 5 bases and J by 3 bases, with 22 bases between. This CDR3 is CASSPETGVLMDTEAFF. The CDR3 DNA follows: TGTGCCAGCAGCCCCGAGACAGGCGTTCTTATGGACACTGAAGCTTTCTTT.

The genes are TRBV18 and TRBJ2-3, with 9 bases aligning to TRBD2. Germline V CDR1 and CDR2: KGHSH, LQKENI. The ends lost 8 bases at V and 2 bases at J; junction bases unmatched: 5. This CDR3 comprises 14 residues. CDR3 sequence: CASTRLADTDTQYF. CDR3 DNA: TGTGCCAGCACAAGACTAGCGGACACAGATACGCAGTATTTT.

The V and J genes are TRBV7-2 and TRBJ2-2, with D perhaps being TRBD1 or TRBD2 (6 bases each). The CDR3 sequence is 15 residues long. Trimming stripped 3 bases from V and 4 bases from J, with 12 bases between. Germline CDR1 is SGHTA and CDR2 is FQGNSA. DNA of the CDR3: TGTGCCAGCAGCTTCCGCCGGGGGCTCACCGGGGAGCTGTTTTTT. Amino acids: CASSFRRGLTGELFF.

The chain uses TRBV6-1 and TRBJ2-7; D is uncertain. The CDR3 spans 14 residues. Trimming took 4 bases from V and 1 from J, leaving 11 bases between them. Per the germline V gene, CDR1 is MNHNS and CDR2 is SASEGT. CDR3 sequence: CASSGVGTSYEQYF. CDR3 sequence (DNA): TGTGCCAGCAGTGGGGTCGGAACATCCTACGAGCAGTACTTC.

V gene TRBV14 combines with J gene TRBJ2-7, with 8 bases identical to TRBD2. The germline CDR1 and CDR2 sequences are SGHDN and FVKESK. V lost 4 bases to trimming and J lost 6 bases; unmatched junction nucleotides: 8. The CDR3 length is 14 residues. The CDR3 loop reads CASSLGLDAGEQYF. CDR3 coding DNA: TGTGCCAGCAGCCTGGGACTAGATGCGGGCGAGCAGTACTTC.

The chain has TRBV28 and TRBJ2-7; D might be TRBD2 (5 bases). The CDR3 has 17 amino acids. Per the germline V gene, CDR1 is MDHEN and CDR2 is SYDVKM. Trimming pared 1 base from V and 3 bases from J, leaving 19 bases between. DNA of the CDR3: TGTGCCAGCAGTTTATCCTCGGACTTTAGTCTCCGCTACGAGCAGTACTTC. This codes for CASSLSSDFSLRYEQYF.

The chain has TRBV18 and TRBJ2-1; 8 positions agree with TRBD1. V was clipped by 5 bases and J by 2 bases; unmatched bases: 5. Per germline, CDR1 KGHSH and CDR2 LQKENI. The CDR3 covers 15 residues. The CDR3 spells CASSTTGVPYNEQFF. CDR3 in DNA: TGTGCCAGCTCAACGACAGGGGTCCCCTACAATGAGCAGTTCTTC.

In DNA form, the CDR3 reads TGTGCCAGCAGCCCTATAGCGGGAGTGGCAGAGACCCAGTACTTC. Protein sequence: CASSPIAGVAETQYF. The chain combines TRBV7-9 with TRBJ2-5, with TRBD2 identical over 9 bases. Unmatched junction bases numbered 8, after V lost 5 bases and J lost 4 bases. This CDR3 comprises 15 residues. Germline V gene data show CDR1 as SEHNR and CDR2 as FQNEAQ (reference sequence).

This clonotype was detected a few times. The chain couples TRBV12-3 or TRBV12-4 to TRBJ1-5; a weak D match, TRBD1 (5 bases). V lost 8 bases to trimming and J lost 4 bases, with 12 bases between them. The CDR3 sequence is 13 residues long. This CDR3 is CASGYRRNQPQHF. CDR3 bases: TGTGCCAGCGGCTACAGGAGAAATCAGCCCCAGCATTTT.